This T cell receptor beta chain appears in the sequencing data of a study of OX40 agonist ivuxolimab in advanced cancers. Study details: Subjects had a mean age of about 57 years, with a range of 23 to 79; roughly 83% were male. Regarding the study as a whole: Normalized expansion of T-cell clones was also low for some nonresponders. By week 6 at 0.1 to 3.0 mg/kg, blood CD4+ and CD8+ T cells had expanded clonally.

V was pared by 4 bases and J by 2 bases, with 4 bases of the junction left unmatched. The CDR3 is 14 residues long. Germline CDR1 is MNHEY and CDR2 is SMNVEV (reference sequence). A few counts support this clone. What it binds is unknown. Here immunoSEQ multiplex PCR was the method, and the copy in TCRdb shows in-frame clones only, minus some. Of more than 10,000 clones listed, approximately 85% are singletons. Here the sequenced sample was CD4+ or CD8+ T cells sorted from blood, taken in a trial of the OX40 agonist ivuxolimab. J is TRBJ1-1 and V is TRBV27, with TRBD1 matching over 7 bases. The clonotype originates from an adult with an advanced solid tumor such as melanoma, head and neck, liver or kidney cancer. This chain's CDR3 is CASSSDRDNTEAFF. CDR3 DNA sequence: TGTGCCAGCAGTTCTGACAGGGACAACACTGAAGCTTTCTTT.